Given below is one TCR beta chain in context. These data come from a study of OX40 agonist ivuxolimab in advanced cancers. Repertoires were generated with immunoSEQ multiplex PCR, while TCRdb's copy carries only in-frame clones and drops some. This table has about 16,000 clones, approximately 86% appearing once. CDR3 length: 14 amino acids. V was trimmed by 7 bases and J by 0 bases, leaving 15 bases between them. CDR1 and CDR2 (germline): SQVTM, ANQGSEA. Sequenced material: CD4+ or CD8+ T cells sorted from blood, taken in a trial of the OX40 agonist ivuxolimab. This TCR was sampled from an adult with an advanced solid tumor such as melanoma, head and neck, liver or kidney cancer. The rearrangement uses TRBV29-1 and TRBJ1-1; TRBD1 might be the D (6 bases). The CDR3 loop is CSGRGDGMNTEAFF. The CDR3 coding sequence is TGCAGCGGTAGGGGGGACGGAATGAACACTGAAGCTTTCTTT.